Here is one TCR beta chain with its context. Its target is not known. Germline V gives CDR1 SGHVS, CDR2 FQNEAQ. Germline trimming cut 0 bases from V and 8 bases from J; bases unmatched to any gene: 11. The CDR3 totals 17 residues. This specimen comes from a study of T cells after yellow fever vaccination. Broader study findings: Most primary-vaccination clones recurred post-booster (around 95% CD4, around 88% CD8).

TCRdb re-analysed the 5' RACE reads in MiXCR, keeping a single row per CDR3 protein. Here the sample spans 300,000 to 450,000 distinct CDR3 sequences, around 6.5% being singletons. The clonotype originates from a man younger than 45 who received the YFV17D yellow fever vaccine. The rearrangement links TRBV7-8 to TRBJ2-1; TRBD2 agrees at 9 bases. The starting material was PBMCs, obtained 5 days after the yellow fever booster vaccination. CDR3 bases: TGTGCCAGCAGCTTAGCGCGGGGATCTAGCGGGACGCATGAGCAGTTCTTC. Its protein product is CASSLARGSSGTHEQFF.